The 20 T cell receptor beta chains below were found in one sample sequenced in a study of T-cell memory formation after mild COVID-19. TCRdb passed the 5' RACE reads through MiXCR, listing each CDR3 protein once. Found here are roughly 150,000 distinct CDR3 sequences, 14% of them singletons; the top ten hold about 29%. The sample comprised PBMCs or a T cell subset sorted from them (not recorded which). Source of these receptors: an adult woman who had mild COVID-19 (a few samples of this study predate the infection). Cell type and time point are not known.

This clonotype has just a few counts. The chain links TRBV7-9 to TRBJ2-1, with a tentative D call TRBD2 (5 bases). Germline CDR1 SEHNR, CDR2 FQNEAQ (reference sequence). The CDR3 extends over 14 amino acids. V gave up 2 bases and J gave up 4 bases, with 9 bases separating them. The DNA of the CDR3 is TGTGCCAGCAGCTTAAACAGCGGATACAATGAGCAGTTCTTC. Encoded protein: CASSLNSGYNEQFF.

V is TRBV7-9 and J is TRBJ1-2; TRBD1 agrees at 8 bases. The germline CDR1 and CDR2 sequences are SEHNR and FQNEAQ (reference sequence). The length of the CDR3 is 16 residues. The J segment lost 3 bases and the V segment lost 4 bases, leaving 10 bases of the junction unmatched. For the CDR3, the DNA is TGTGCCAGCAGCTCGGGTCCCGGACAGGGTCACTATGGCTACACCTTC. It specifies CASSSGPGQGHYGYTF.

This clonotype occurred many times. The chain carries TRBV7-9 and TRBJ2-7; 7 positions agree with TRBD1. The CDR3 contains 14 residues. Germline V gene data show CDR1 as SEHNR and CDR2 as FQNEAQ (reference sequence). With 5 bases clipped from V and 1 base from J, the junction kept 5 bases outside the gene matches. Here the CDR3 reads CASSIRDRSYEQYF. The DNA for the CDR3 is TGTGCCAGCAGCATCCGGGACAGATCCTACGAGCAGTACTTC.

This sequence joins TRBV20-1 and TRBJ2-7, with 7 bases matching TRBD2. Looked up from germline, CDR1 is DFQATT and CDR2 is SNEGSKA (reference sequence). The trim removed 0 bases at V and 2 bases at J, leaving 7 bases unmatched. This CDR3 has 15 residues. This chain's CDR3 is CSARDSSGATYEQYF. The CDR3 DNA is TGCAGTGCTAGAGATTCCAGCGGGGCAACCTACGAGCAGTACTTC.

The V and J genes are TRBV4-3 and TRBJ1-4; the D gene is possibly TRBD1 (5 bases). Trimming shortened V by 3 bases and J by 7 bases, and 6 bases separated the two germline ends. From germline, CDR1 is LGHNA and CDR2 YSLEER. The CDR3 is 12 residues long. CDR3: CASSQGGEKLFF. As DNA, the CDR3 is TGCGCCAGCAGCCAGGGGGGTGAAAAACTGTTTTTT.

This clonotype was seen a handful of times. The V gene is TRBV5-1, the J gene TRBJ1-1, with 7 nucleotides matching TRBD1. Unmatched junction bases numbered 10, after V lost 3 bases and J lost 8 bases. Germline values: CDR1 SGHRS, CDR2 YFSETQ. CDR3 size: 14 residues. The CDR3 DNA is TGCGCCAGCAGCTGGATTAATGGGGACAGAGAAGCTTTCTTT. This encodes CASSWINGDREAFF.

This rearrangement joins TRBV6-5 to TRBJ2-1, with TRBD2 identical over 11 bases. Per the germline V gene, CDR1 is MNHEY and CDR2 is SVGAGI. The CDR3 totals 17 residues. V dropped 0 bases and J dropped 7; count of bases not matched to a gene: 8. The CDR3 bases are TGTGCCAGCAGTTACTCGATCATAGCGGGGGGGCTGAATGAGCAGTTCTTC. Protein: CASSYSIIAGGLNEQFF.

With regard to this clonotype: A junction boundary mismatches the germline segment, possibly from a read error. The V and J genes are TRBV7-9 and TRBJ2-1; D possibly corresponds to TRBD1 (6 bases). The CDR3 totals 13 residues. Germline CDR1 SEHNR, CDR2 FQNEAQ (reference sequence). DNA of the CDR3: TGTGCCAGCAGCGCATACAGGGTCGATGACCAGTTCTTC. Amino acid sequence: CASSAYRVDDQFF. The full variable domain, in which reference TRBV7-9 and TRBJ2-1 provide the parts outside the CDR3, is DTGVSQNPRHKITKRGQNVTFRCDPISEHNRLYWYRQTLGQGPEFLTYFQNEAQLEKSRLLSDRFSAERPKGSFSTLEIQRTEQGDSAMYLCASSAYRVDDQFFGPGTRLTVL.

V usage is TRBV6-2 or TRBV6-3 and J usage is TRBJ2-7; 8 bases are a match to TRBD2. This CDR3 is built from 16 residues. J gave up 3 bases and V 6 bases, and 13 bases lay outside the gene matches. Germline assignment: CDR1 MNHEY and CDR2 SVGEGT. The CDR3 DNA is TGTGCCAGCAGCCGTTTCGCCGGAGCGGGAGACTACGAGCAGTACTTC. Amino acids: CASSRFAGAGDYEQYF.

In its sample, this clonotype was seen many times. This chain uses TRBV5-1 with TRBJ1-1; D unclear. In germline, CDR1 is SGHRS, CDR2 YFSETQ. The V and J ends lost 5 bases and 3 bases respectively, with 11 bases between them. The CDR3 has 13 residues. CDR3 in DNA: TGCGCCAGCAGGTTCGGCGGGTACACTGAAGCTTTCTTT. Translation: CASRFGGYTEAFF. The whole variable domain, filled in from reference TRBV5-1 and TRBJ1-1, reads KAGVTQTPRYLIKTRGQQVTLSCSPISGHRSVSWYQQTPGQGLQFLFEYFSETQRNKGNFPGRFSGRQFSNSRSEMNVSTLELGDSALYLCASRFGGYTEAFFGQGTRLTVV.

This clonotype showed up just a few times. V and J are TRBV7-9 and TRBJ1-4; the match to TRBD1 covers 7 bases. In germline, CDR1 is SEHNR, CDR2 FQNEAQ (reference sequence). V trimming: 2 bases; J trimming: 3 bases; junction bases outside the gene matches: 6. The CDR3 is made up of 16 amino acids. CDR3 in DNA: TGTGCCAGCAGCTTAACACAGGGGCTTCCTAATGAAAAACTGTTTTTT. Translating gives CASSLTQGLPNEKLFF.

This CDR3 reads CASSPEASGGYEQYF. CDR3 sequence (DNA): TGTGCCAGTAGTCCAGAGGCTAGCGGGGGCTACGAGCAGTACTTC. This chain connects TRBV19 to TRBJ2-7, with 10 bases fitting TRBD2. The V gene end was trimmed by 5 bases and the J gene end by 3 bases; junction bases not matched to a gene: 7. The CDR3 is 15 amino acids. Germline V gene lookup returns CDR1 LNHDA and CDR2 SQIVND (reference sequence).

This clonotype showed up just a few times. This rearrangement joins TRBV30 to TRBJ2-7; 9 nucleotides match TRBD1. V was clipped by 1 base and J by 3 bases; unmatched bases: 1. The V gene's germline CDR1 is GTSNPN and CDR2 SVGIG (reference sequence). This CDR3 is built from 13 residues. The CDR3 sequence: CAWSGDRDYEQYF. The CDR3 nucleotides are TGTGCCTGGAGTGGGGACAGGGACTACGAGCAGTACTTC.

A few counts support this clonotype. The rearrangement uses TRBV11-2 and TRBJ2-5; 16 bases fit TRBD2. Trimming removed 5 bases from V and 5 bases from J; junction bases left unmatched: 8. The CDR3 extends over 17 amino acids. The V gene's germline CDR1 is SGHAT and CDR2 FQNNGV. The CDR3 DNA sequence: TGTGCCAGCAGCCCAGGGACTAGCGGGGGGGCCTTTGAGACCCAGTACTTC. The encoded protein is CASSPGTSGGAFETQYF.

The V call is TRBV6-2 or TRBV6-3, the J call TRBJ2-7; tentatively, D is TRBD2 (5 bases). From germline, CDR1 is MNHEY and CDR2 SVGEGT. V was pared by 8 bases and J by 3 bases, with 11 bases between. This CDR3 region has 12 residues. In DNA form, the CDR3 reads TGTGCCAGCTTTTCCGGGGTCTACGAGCAGTACTTC. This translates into CASFSGVYEQYF.

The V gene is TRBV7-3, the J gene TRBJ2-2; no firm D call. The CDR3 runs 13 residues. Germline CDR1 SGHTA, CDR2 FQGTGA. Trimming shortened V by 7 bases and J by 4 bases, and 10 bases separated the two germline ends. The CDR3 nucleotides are TGTGCCAGCACCCCGTCGGTCACCGGGGAGCTGTTTTTT. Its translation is CASTPSVTGELFF.

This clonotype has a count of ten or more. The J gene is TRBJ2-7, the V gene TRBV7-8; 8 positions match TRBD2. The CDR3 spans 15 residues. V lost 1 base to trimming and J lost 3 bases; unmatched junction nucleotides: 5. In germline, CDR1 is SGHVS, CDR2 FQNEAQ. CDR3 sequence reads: CASSLEVAGHYEQYF. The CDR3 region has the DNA TGTGCCAGCAGCTTAGAGGTAGCGGGACACTACGAGCAGTACTTC.

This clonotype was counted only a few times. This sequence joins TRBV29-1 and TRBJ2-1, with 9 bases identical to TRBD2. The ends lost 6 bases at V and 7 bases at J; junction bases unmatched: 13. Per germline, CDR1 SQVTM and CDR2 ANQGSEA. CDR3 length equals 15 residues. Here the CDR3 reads CSVERREGQENEQFF. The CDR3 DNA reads TGCAGCGTCGAACGGCGGGAGGGCCAGGAGAATGAGCAGTTCTTC.

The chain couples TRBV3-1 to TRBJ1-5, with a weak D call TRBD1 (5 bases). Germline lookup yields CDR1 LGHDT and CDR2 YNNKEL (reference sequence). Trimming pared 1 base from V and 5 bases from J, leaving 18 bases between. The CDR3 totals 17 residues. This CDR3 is CASSQAMGGGVDQPQHF. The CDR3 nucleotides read TGTGCCAGCAGCCAAGCTATGGGTGGGGGGGTCGATCAGCCCCAGCATTTT.

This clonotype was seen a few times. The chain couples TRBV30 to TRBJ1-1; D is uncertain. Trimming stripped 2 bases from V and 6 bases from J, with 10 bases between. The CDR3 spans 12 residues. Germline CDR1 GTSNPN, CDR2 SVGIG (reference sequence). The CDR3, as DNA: TGTGCCTGGAGTCCCACTCTCCCTGAAGCTTTCTTT. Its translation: CAWSPTLPEAFF.